This TCR beta chain appears in the sequencing data of a study of blood T cells in healthy people across ages (dated by TCRdb to the mid-2010s). Regarding the study in general: Template switching captured roughly one uniquely barcoded TCR beta cDNA molecule per two T cells in model experiments. Four age groups were formed from the donors: young (average about 15 years), middle-aged (roughly 38), aged (under 70) and long-lived (less than 85). To avoid experimental bias, donors of different ages were spread randomly across the sequencing lanes. The study analyzed two additional independent replicas of 1 million unique cDNA reads from the same blood draw for two donors, one aged 18 to 30 and one aged 80 or older. Using deep sequencing normalized with unique cDNA molecular identifiers, the study measured how TCR beta repertoire diversity changes with age. The full study reports these points: Estimates of total diversity from one million sequenced T cells were regarded as lower bounds and underestimates. Observed TCR beta diversity per million T cells fell roughly linearly with age, and a significant reduction was already apparent by age about 38. A strong correlation was found between observed TCR beta diversity and the percentage of naive T cells measured by flow cytometry. Compared with the aged group, the long-lived group had more naive CD4+ T cells, fewer expanded clones and increased TCR diversity, a pattern suggesting age selection. Since profiling was done on bulk unsorted PBMCs, naive and antigen-experienced compartments could not be conclusively compared. Because donor CMV infection status was unknown, age-related changes in expanded clonotypes were potentially confounded.

Taken from the germline V gene (reference sequence), the CDR1 and CDR2 loops are DFQATT and SNEGSKA. The CDR3 contains 15 residues, cysteine and phenylalanine counted. Solely the CDR3 DNA is kept, with 45 bases framed from the first base. Receptors were amplified or captured by 5' RACE. The sequencer listed for this sample is Illumina HiSeq 2500. A second PCR of about 7 to 12 cycles was run with a J-beta primer mix and a sample-barcoded 5' primer. A unique molecular identifier was introduced onto each TCR beta cDNA molecule by a template-switch 5' adaptor carrying 12 random nucleotides. At least 2.5 million CDR3-containing paired-end reads were obtained from each sample. First-strand cDNA was synthesized from all RNA with the Mint cDNA synthesis kit, primed by a TRBC-specific oligonucleotide. Following uracil-DNA glycosylase treatment, all cDNA underwent a first 18-cycle PCR with the universal primers M1SS and BC2_uni_R. The paper's processing steps were these. Each sample was normalized by randomly selecting 1 million high-quality reads, each carrying a distinct molecular identifier. Instead of being binned into consensus sequences, reads with shared molecular identifiers were discarded. CDR3 identification, clonotype clustering and error correction used MiTCR with a Q25 quality threshold and the strictest error-elimination algorithm. Lower-bound total TCR beta diversity was estimated with a nonparametric unseen species model using Euler transformation. TCRdb took the public reads, trimmed them with fastp at Q25, ran MiXCR for clone calling and kept in-frame beta chains. Rows merge per CDR3 protein into single entries with the most common DNA and genes. These V and J calls rely on TCRdb rather than the paper's analysis. For this sample there are 1,100,000 or so distinct CDR3 sequences; 40% to 45% appear just once. Under 20% of the sample is taken by the ten largest.

Donors were under 40 systemically healthy Caucasian individuals from Russia aged roughly 6 to 90 years. Each donor gave around 9.9 milliliters of peripheral blood, collected into EDTA-treated Vacutainer tubes. Ficoll-Paque density-gradient centrifugation was used to isolate PBMCs, with at least 6.5 million per sample. Trizol reagent was used to extract total RNA from PBMCs, with at least 6 micrograms per sample. The percentages of naive CD45RAhigh/CD27high T cells were determined by flow cytometry on a PBMC aliquot from every donor. In regard to this clonotype: The clone's antigen remains unknown. Compared with germline, one end of the junction differs, possibly owing to a read error.

The sequence was obtained from a woman aged 55-75 years in good health. Input material: blood. The rearrangement combines TRBV20-1 with TRBJ2-1, with 7 central nucleotides matching TRBD1. Read as DNA, the sequence is TGCAGTGCCAGAGACCTCCGACAGGGTAGGAATGAGCAGTTCTTC. It translates to CSARDLRQGRNEQFF.